Below are 13 T cell receptor beta chains sequenced from a single sample in a study of T cell changes during pregnancy in multiple sclerosis. Repertoires were generated with immunoSEQ multiplex PCR, while TCRdb's copy carries only in-frame clones and drops some. The table records approximately 60,000 clones, around 92% of them present only once. The sequenced sample was peripheral blood, obtained in the first trimester of pregnancy. The source of these receptors is a female donor with multiple sclerosis, enrolled in a pregnancy study.

V gene TRBV18 combines with J gene TRBJ1-2; D is unclear. Trimming pared 6 bases from V and 1 base from J, leaving 15 bases between. CDR1 is KGHSH and CDR2 is LQKENI in the germline V gene. This CDR3 region has 15 residues. The CDR3 DNA reads as TGTGCCAGCTCGCCCCGGGAGGACTTTAACTATGGCTACACCTTC. Translating gives CASSPREDFNYGYTF.

This chain joins TRBV7-9 and TRBJ2-7, with 10 bases fitting TRBD2. In germline, CDR1 is SEHNR, CDR2 FQNEAQ (reference sequence). Trimming removed 5 bases from V and 6 bases from J; junction bases left unmatched: 10. The CDR3 has 15 amino acids. CDR3 protein: CASSETGLADVEQYF. The CDR3 bases are TGTGCCAGCAGCGAGACCGGACTAGCGGACGTCGAGCAGTACTTC.

The chain is built from TRBV6-6 and TRBJ2-7, with D unresolved. The CDR3 contains 12 residues. Germline-derived CDR1 and CDR2 are MNHNY and SVGAGI (reference sequence). Trimming cost V 3 bases and J 2 bases, with 5 bases left between them. CDR3 in DNA: TGTGCCAGCAGTTATCTAACCTACGAGCAGTACTTC. Translated: CASSYLTYEQYF.

The sample holds a few counts of this clone. The chain employs TRBV7-9 and TRBJ1-1; the D is unclear. V lost 6 bases, J lost 8 bases, and 13 bases lay in between. Looked up from germline, CDR1 is SEHNR and CDR2 is FQNEAQ (reference sequence). CDR3 length: 12 amino acids. This CDR3 is CASSPNVMEAFF. DNA of the CDR3: TGTGCCAGCAGTCCTAATGTAATGGAAGCTTTCTTT.

This sequence joins TRBV5-1 and TRBJ2-7; perhaps TRBD1 as D (7 bases). Germline CDR1 reads SGHRS; CDR2 reads YFSETQ. V was pared by 3 bases and J by 4 bases, with 23 bases between. This CDR3 has 17 amino acids. In DNA form, the CDR3 reads TGCGCCAGCAGCTCACCCCGTTTGGAGACAGGGAGGTACGAGCAGTACTTC. It encodes CASSSPRLETGRYEQYF. Full variable domain (rest looked up from reference TRBV5-1 and TRBJ2-7): KAGVTQTPRYLIKTRGQQVTLSCSPISGHRSVSWYQQTPGQGLQFLFEYFSETQRNKGNFPGRFSGRQFSNSRSEMNVSTLELGDSALYLCASSSPRLETGRYEQYFGPGTRLTVT.

The chain employs TRBV28 and TRBJ2-7; 15 nucleotides align to TRBD2. Looked up from germline, CDR1 is MDHEN and CDR2 is SYDVKM. The CDR3 runs 15 residues. V shed 2 bases, J shed 7 bases, and the junction held 3 bases outside the gene matches. CDR3 amino acids: CASSLGGTSGREQYF. CDR3 sequence (DNA): TGTGCCAGCAGTTTAGGCGGGACTAGCGGGAGGGAGCAGTACTTC.

The genes are TRBV5-6 and TRBJ2-5; 8 bases map to TRBD1. The germline V gene encodes CDR1 SGHDT and CDR2 YYEEEE. This CDR3 contains 15 residues. The V segment lost 0 bases and the J segment 5 bases; nucleotides outside the gene matches: 6. DNA for the CDR3: TGTGCCAGCAGCTTGGACAGGGGGTCCGGGGAGACCCAGTACTTC. This sequence encodes CASSLDRGSGETQYF.

The chain recombines TRBV7-9 with TRBJ1-4, with TRBD1 matching 7 bases. Germline-derived CDR1 and CDR2 are SEHNR and FQNEAQ (reference sequence). The length of the CDR3 is 15 residues. Trimming at V came to 4 bases and at J to 3 bases, leaving 5 bases not matched to a gene. The CDR3 DNA is TGTGCCAGCAGCTCCAACAGGGGTCCTAATGAAAAACTGTTTTTT. Translating gives CASSSNRGPNEKLFF.

The V call is TRBV11-2, the J call TRBJ2-1, with TRBD2 identical over 12 bases. CDR1 and CDR2 (germline): SGHAT, FQNNGV. The CDR3 sequence is 18 residues long. V shed 4 bases and J 2 bases; nucleotides not matched to a gene: 9. The CDR3 loop reads CASSSGTSGSLTYNEQFF. CDR3 nucleotide sequence: TGTGCCAGCAGCTCGGGGACTAGCGGGTCATTAACCTACAATGAGCAGTTCTTC.

CDR3 residues: CASSSDSYGYTF. CDR3 DNA sequence: TGTGCCAGCAGTTCGGACAGTTATGGCTACACCTTC. V gene TRBV28 combines with J gene TRBJ1-2, with D maybe TRBD1 (6 bases). Trimming left V 4 bases short and J 5 bases short, with 8 bases between. Germline loops: CDR1 MDHEN, CDR2 SYDVKM. This CDR3 region has 12 residues.

Only one count was recorded for this clone. The CDR3 here is CASSLGQVFFEQYF. As DNA, the CDR3 is TGTGCCAGCAGCTTGGGACAGGTCTTTTTCGAGCAGTACTTC. The chain carries TRBV5-6 and TRBJ2-7; D may be TRBD1 (6 bases). V was cut by 0 bases and J by 6 bases, with 13 bases left in between. The CDR3 consists of 14 residues. In germline, CDR1 is SGHDT, CDR2 YYEEEE.

The chain carries TRBV6-5 and TRBJ2-1; no definite D call. The V and J ends lost 6 bases and 4 bases respectively, with 16 bases between them. Germline assignment: CDR1 MNHEY and CDR2 SVGAGI. This CDR3 has 15 residues. Here the CDR3 DNA reads TGTGCCAGCAGAAGTCGACCGAGAGGATACAATGAGCAGTTCTTC. The encoded protein is CASRSRPRGYNEQFF.

The chain joins TRBV4-1 to TRBJ2-1; no clear D gene. This CDR3 is 14 amino acids long. V lost 0 bases and J lost 6, with 9 bases in between. Germline V gene sequence: CDR1 MGHRA, CDR2 YSYEKL. The CDR3 DNA reads as TGCGCCAGCAGCCAAGACCTAGTATCCAATGAGCAGTTCTTC. This gives the protein CASSQDLVSNEQFF.